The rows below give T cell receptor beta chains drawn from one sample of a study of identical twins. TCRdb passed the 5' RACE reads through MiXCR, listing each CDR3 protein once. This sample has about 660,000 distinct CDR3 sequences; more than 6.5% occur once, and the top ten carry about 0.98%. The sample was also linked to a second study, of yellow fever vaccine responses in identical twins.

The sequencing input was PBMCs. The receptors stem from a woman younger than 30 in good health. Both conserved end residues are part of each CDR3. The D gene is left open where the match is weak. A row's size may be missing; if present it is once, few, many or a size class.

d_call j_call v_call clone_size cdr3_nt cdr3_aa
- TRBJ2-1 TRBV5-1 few TGCGCCAGCAGCCCCACAACGGTCAAGGGGAATGAGCAGTTCTTC CASSPTTVKGNEQFF
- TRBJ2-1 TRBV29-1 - TGCAGCGTTGAACCGAGCTCCTACAATGAGCAGTTCTTC CSVEPSSYNEQFF
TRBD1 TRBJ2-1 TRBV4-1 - TGCGCCAGCAGCCACGGACAGGGTTACAATGAGCAGTTCTTC CASSHGQGYNEQFF
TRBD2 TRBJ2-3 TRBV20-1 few TGCAGTGCTAGAGTGGCTAGCGGGGCCTTAGGGGATACGCAGTATTTT CSARVASGALGDTQYF
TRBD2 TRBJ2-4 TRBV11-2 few TGTGCCAGCAGCTTTTATACCGTTAGCGGGGGGGCCGTCTCGGGAATTCAGTACTTC CASSFYTVSGGAVSGIQYF
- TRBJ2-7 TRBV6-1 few TGTGCCAGCAGTCGCCTGACTAACTCCTACGAGCAGTACTTC CASSRLTNSYEQYF
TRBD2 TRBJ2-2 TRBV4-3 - TGCGCCAGCAGCCAAGAAGGACTAGCGTCCGGGGAGCTGTTTTTT CASSQEGLASGELFF
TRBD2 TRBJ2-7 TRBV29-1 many TGCAGCCTAATGACTAGCGGGAGGGCCAACCACGAGCAGTACTTC CSLMTSGRANHEQYF
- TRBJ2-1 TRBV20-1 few TGCAGTGCTAGAGATCTCGGCCTAGAGATACCCAATGAGCAGTTCTTC CSARDLGLEIPNEQFF
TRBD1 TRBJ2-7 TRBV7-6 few TGTGCCAGCAGCCTAAGCGGGACAGGGGGTGCCGAGCAGTACTTC CASSLSGTGGAEQYF
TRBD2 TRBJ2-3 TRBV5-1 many TGCGCCAGCAGCCCACTAGCGGTGAACACAGATACGCAGTATTTT CASSPLAVNTDTQYF
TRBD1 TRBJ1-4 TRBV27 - TGTGCCAGCAGTTTTCAGGGGGTCTATGAAAAACTGTTTTTT CASSFQGVYEKLFF
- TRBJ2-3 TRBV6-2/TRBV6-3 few TGTGCCAGCAGTTGGCAGCGGGCTCTCACAGATACGCAGTATTTT CASSWQRALTDTQYF
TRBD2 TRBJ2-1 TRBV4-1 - TGCGCCAGCAGCCGAGGGAGGGATGAGCAGTTCTTC CASSRGRDEQFF
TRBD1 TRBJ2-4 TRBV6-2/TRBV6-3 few TGTGCCAGCAGTTACCCCCCCCGGGACAGTCCATTAGCCAAAAACATTCAGTACTTC CASSYPPRDSPLAKNIQYF
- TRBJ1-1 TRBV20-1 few TGCAGTGCTAGAGGACAGCCGAACACTGAAGCTTTCTTT CSARGQPNTEAFF
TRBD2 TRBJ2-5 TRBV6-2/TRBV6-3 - TGTGCCAGCAGCTTCGGACTAGCGGGAGCAGGAGAGACCCAGTACTTC CASSFGLAGAGETQYF
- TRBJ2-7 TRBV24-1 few TGTGCCACCAGTGATTTGGCCTCGGGGAGGTACGAGCAGTACTTC CATSDLASGRYEQYF
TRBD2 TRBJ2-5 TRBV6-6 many TGTGCCAGCAAACTAGCGGGGGAGGAGACCCAGTACTTC CASKLAGEETQYF
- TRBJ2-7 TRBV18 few TGTGCCAGCTCACCACCCAGCCGACCGCGGGGAGAGCAGTACTTC CASSPPSRPRGEQYF
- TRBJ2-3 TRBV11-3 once TGTGCCAGCAGCTCTAGTTGGGGCAACACAGATACGCAGTATTTT CASSSSWGNTDTQYF
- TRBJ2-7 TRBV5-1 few TGCGCCAGCAGCTTGGCTGTCAACTACGAGCAGTACTTC CASSLAVNYEQYF
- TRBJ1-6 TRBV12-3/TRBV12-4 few TGTGCCAGCAGTTACCTTCGCTCAAATTCACCCCTCCACTTT CASSYLRSNSPLHF
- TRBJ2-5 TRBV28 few TGTGCCAGCAGTTTTCGAGCGAGGGGGGAGACCCAGTACTTC CASSFRARGETQYF
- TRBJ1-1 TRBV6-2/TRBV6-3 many TGTGCCAGCACCCAACGGGGTTTTGAAGCTTTCTTT CASTQRGFEAFF
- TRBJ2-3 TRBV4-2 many TGTGCCAGCAGCCAAGGGCCTACAGATACGCAGTATTTT CASSQGPTDTQYF
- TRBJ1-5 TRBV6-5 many TGTGCCAGCAGTTACTCGGACTCCGGTCAGCCCCAGCATTTT CASSYSDSGQPQHF
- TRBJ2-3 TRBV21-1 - TGTGCCAGCATCTCTCTATTCACGGGAGCGGGGGGTGATATGAACCACACAGATACGCAGTATTTT CASISLFTGAGGDMNHTDTQYF
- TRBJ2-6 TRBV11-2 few TGTGCCAGCAGCTTCCCGCAGCGGCGACACTCTGGGGCCAACGTCCTGACTTTC CASSFPQRRHSGANVLTF
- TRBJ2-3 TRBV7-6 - TGTGCCAGCAGCGTAGAATCACGACAGCCTATAAGCACAGATACGCAGTATTTT CASSVESRQPISTDTQYF
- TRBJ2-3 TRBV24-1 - TGTGCCACCAGTGATTTCAGAGGGGATCCCACAGATACGCAGTATTTT CATSDFRGDPTDTQYF
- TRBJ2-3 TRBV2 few TGTGCCAGCAGTGAATGGGGGTTTGGGTCAGATACGCAGTATTTT CASSEWGFGSDTQYF
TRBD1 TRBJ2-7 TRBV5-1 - TGCGCCAGCAGCTTGGAAGGGACAGGGGGCAGCGAGCAGTACTTC CASSLEGTGGSEQYF
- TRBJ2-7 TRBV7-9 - TGTGCCAGCAGCCCTTTTTCGGGCCTCAGCTCCTACGAGCAGTACTTC CASSPFSGLSSYEQYF
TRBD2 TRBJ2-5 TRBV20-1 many TGCAGTGCTAGGGCTAGCGGCCAAGAGACCCAGTACTTC CSARASGQETQYF
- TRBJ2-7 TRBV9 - TGTGCCAGCAGCGTAGCCTCGGGCAGGGTCCCCTACGAGCAGTACTTC CASSVASGRVPYEQYF
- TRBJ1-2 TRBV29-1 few TGCAGCGCCACTGACCCCCTCACTCACAACTATGGCTACACCTTC CSATDPLTHNYGYTF
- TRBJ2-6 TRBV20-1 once TGCTGTGCTAGAGATCTGCGGATCTCTGGGGCCAACGTCCTGACTTTC CCARDLRISGANVLTF
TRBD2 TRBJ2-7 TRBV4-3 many TGCGCCAGCAGCCAAGGAGGGCGGGAGCACGACGAGCAGTACTTC CASSQGGREHDEQYF
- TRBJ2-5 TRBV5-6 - TGTGCCAGCAGCCTGGACTACCCTAGGTACCAAGAGACCCAGTACTTC CASSLDYPRYQETQYF
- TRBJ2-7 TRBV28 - TGTGCCAGCAGTTTAGTGGGGGCCCTACCCTACGAGCAGTACTTC CASSLVGALPYEQYF
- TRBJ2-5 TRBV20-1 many TGCAGTGCTAGAGTGCCAGGGTCGGCGTCTGGCTCCCAGTACTTC CSARVPGSASGSQYF
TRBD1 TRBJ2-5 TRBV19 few TGTGCCAGTACCCAAGGGGGCTTCGGGACCCAGTACTTC CASTQGGFGTQYF
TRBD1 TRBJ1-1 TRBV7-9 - TGTGCCAGCAGCGACCCGGGACAGAAGGCTTTCTTT CASSDPGQKAFF
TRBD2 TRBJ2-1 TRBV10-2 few TGCGCCAGCAGAGCCTGGACTAGCGCTGACAGTGAGCAGTTCTTC CASRAWTSADSEQFF
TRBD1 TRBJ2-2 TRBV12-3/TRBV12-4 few TGTGCCAGCGCGACAGGGGGCAAGAACACCGGGGAGCTGTTTTTT CASATGGKNTGELFF
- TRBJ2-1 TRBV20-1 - TGCAGTGCTAGTAGGGGAACCTACAATGAGCAGTTCTTC CSASRGTYNEQFF
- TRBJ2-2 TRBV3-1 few TGTGCCAGCAGCCAATACGGACGTGCCGGGGAGCTGTTTTTT CASSQYGRAGELFF
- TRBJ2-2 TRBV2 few TGTGCCAGCAGAGCAGGGGTAGGACCCGGGGAGCTGTTTTTT CASRAGVGPGELFF
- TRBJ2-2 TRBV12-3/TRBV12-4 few TGTGCCAGCACCTACGGGAGCACCGGGGAGCTGTTTTTT CASTYGSTGELFF
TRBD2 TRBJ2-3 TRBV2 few TGTGCCAGCAGATTGACCGGGACTAGCGGGACAGATACGCAGTATTTT CASRLTGTSGTDTQYF
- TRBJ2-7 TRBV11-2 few TGTGCCAGCAGGTCGTTCTACGAGCAGTACTTC CASRSFYEQYF
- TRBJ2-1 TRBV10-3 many TGTGCCACCGGCGCTCGACTAAATACCTACAATGAGCAGTTCTTC CATGARLNTYNEQFF
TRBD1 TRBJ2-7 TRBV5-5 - TGTGCCAGCAGCTTGGTACAGGGGGCCGTCGAGCAGTACTTC CASSLVQGAVEQYF
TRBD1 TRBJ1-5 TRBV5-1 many TGCGCCAGCAGCTATGACGGGACAGGGGGTCAGCCCCAGCATTTT CASSYDGTGGQPQHF
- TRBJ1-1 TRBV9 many TGTGCCAGCAGCGCCCCTCCCCGGGCGAACACTGAAGCTTTCTTT CASSAPPRANTEAFF
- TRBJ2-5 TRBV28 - TGTGCCAGCGTCCCGGGCTCACAAGAGACCCAGTACTTC CASVPGSQETQYF
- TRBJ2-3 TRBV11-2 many TGTGCCAGCAGCTTACCTGGGGGACGGAGCACAGATACGCAGTATTTT CASSLPGGRSTDTQYF
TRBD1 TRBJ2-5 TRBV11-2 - TGTGCCAGCAGCAAACGACAGGGGGAGGAAGAGACCCAGTACTTC CASSKRQGEEETQYF
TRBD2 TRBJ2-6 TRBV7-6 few TGTGCCAGCAGCTTAACTCCCCTACTAGCGGGGCCTTCTGGGGCCAACGTCCTGACTTTC CASSLTPLLAGPSGANVLTF